This T cell receptor (beta chain) is drawn from a study of blood T cell repertoires in COVID-19. For the study at large: Acute and convalescent COVID-19 samples came from the United States, Italy and Spain. Sources were T cells, B-cell-depleted T cells, or PBMCs; the material itself was cDNA or gDNA.

Sequencing was performed with immunoSEQ multiplex PCR; in TCRdb, only in-frame clones are kept and a portion is missing. The table has more than 90,000 clones, 72% seen once. The count of this clone is one. Deletions cut 0 bases from V and 4 bases from J, with 11 bases between. CDR3 length equals 15 residues. Germline V CDR1 and CDR2: MGHRA, YSYEKL. Input material: peripheral blood. The receptor comes from a woman aged 60 to 75 in a cohort sampled during active or convalescent COVID-19. The chain links TRBV4-1 to TRBJ2-3, with D possibly being TRBD1 (5 bases). CDR3 DNA: TGCGCCAGCAGCCAAGATGGGCAGGGCCCAGATACGCAGTATTTT. Translating gives CASSQDGQGPDTQYF.